The rows below give T cell receptor beta chains drawn from one sample of a study of cytomegalovirus exposure and HLA in healthy donors. Sequencing was performed with immunoSEQ multiplex PCR; in TCRdb, only in-frame clones are kept and a portion is missing. This table holds 99,000 or so clones, over 75% found once. Sequencing was performed on PBMCs. The source of these receptors is a woman aged 40 to 55 in good health and CMV-seropositive. Each CDR3 is given with its conserved first and last residue. A D gene is named only where the DNA matches it firmly.

TRBD1 TRBV28 CASSFHSPGTGSTNEKLFF
. TRBV29-1 CSVEGRGGYTF
TRBD2 TRBV7-9 CASSLSLAGSYNEQFF
TRBD1 TRBV18 CASSPLEGATYEQYF
. TRBV6-5 CASSGGHEQYF
. TRBV2 CASSEALPSSYNEQFF
. TRBV7-6 CASSSGQNQPQHF
TRBD2 TRBV28 CASSFPPGREQADTQYF
TRBD2 TRBV5-1 CASSLGRAGWYNEQFF
. TRBV28 CASSLGGSNYGYTF
TRBD1 TRBV28 CASSFVTGVNTEAFF
. TRBV11-2 CASSLDPMNEQFF
. TRBV5-1 CASRSESGYNSPLHF
. TRBV27 CASSRPDREKLFF
. TRBV4-3 CASSQDLVSSRYGYTF
. TRBV2 CASTLDRRPGELFF
TRBD1 TRBV12-5 CASGRTGPPPAGELFF
TRBD1 TRBV5-6 CASSPTPDRGYEQYF
. TRBV9 CASSVVAGAHGYTF
TRBD1 TRBV28 CASSSAGTGGAGEQYF
TRBD1 TRBV19 CASSVPGTVYEQYF
TRBD2 TRBV28 CASSSGTSGNYVEQYF
. TRBV18 CASSPPSGRQQYF
. TRBV6-5 CASSYGGLGSYEQYF
. TRBV5-1 CASNPGNTEAFF
TRBD1 TRBV7-2 CASSQTGGGNQPQHF
. TRBV5-1 CASSLALFSLTGDTIYF
TRBD1 TRBV6-5 CASSDRAQNEKLFF
TRBD2 TRBV7-2 CASSFRTSAENIQYF